This T cell receptor (beta chain) was sequenced during a study of beta chain features in type 1 diabetes. Study-level information: Investigators examined under 140 million sorted cells across all samples. Overall study results and limits: The study found moderately but significantly shorter TCRB CDR3s in all four CD4+ subsets of Type 1 diabetes patients.

By way of CD45RO/CCR7/CD25/CD127/CD95/CD27, the CD4+ regulatory, stem cell-like memory, central memory and naive cells were sorted. This clone was detected a few times. Antigen specificity is unknown. The whole isolated RNA underwent reverse transcription, so sequencing captured expressed TCRB transcripts. Using immunoSEQ multiplex PCR, the repertoire was profiled, and TCRdb retains in-frame clones only, with some absent. The sample consists of more than 350,000 clones, approximately 10% of them appearing once. The source material was naive CD4+ T cells from blood. The TCR comes from a woman aged 18-29 years in good health.

Here the CDR3 reads CASSRAETQYF. As DNA, the CDR3 is TGTGCCAGCAGTCGGGCCGAGACCCAGTACTTC. V gene TRBV2 combines with J gene TRBJ2-5, with D uncertain. The germline gives CDR1 SNHLY, CDR2 FYNNEI. V was clipped by 5 bases and J by 5 bases, with 6 bases between them. The CDR3 totals 11 residues.